The T cell receptor (beta chain) described here comes from a study of early T cells in non-severe SARS-CoV-2 infection. Background on the study: The study sequenced bulk RNA from unsorted whole blood, with chains unpaired.

Ten or more counts support this clonotype. Individual cDNA molecules each received unique molecular identifiers attached to them. MiXCR, run by TCRdb on the 5' RACE reads, gives a single entry per CDR3 protein. The data contain about 76,000 distinct CDR3 sequences, about 11% of them singletons. Trimming shortened V by 7 bases and J by 4 bases, and 19 bases separated the two germline ends. Germline V gene sequence: CDR1 DFQATT, CDR2 SNEGSKA (reference sequence). The CDR3 length is 14 residues. The rearrangement joins TRBV20-1 to TRBJ1-1, with a possible D match to TRBD1 (6 bases). Sequences were obtained from whole blood. This clonotype was sampled from an adult who was a healthcare worker with PCR-confirmed SARS-CoV-2 infection or an uninfected control (not recorded which). The CDR3 sequence: CSGRGGGSFTEAFF. The CDR3, as DNA: TGCAGTGGTCGCGGAGGGGGATCTTTCACTGAAGCTTTCTTT.